The 23 T cell receptor beta chains given below trace back to one sample, sequenced in a study of blood T cell repertoires in COVID-19. The method was immunoSEQ multiplex PCR; TCRdb's version includes in-frame clones alone and lacks a portion of them. The table includes about 310,000 clones, more than 75% detected once. Sequencing was performed on peripheral blood. Every receptor here comes from a woman between 50 and 59 years old who had recovered from COVID-19.

The chain links TRBV6-2 or TRBV6-3 to TRBJ2-7; TRBD1 matches at 9 bases. Trimming cost V 2 bases and J 5 bases; bases outside gene matches: 7. The CDR3 runs 15 residues. Germline CDR1 is MNHEY and CDR2 is SVGEGT. The CDR3 coding sequence is TGTGCCAGCAGTTACGACGGACAGGGGAGGAACGAGCAGTACTTC. It yields the protein CASSYDGQGRNEQYF.

This clone has a single count. The V call is TRBV5-1, the J call TRBJ2-5; D not resolved. The CDR3 contains 13 residues. The V gene lost 4 bases and the J gene lost 4 bases, with 11 bases spanning the gap. Germline V gives CDR1 SGHRS, CDR2 YFSETQ. The CDR3 coding sequence is TGCGCCAGCAGCCCCTTCGGCGGAGAGACCCAGTACTTC. Translation: CASSPFGGETQYF.

CDR3 DNA sequence: TGTGCCAGCAGCGTAGACAGCACTAACTATGGCTACACCTTC. Translation gives CASSVDSTNYGYTF. The chain links TRBV9 to TRBJ1-2; D gene ambiguous. CDR1 is SGDLS and CDR2 is YYNGEE in the germline V gene. The germline V and J ends were trimmed by 0 bases and 0 bases, with 6 bases remaining between them. This CDR3 is built from 14 residues.

V is TRBV7-2 and J is TRBJ2-3, with 7 bases fitting TRBD2. Germline CDR1 SGHTA, CDR2 FQGNSA. J was trimmed by 0 bases and V by 6 bases; bases with no gene match: 3. This CDR3 spans 14 amino acids. Written as DNA, the CDR3 is TGTGCCAGCAGGGTAGCGGGTAGCACAGATACGCAGTATTTT. This codes for CASRVAGSTDTQYF.

The chain combines TRBV10-1 with TRBJ2-3; TRBD2 matches at 11 bases. With V trimmed by 5 bases and J by 4 bases, 5 bases remained unmatched. CDR1 WNHNN and CDR2 SYGVQD come from the germline V gene (reference sequence). The CDR3 has 15 residues. Here the CDR3 reads CASSLAGGIPDTQYF. DNA of the CDR3: TGCGCCAGCAGTCTAGCGGGGGGCATCCCAGATACGCAGTATTTT.

The rearrangement uses TRBV6-5 and TRBJ2-1, with TRBD2 identical over 12 bases. J gave up 9 bases and V 6 bases, and 6 bases lay outside the gene matches. The CDR3 runs 14 residues. Germline V lookup: CDR1 MNHEY, CDR2 SVGAGI. The CDR3, as DNA: TGTGCCAGCAGGGCTAGCGGGAGGGCCCCTGAGCAGTTCTTC. It is translated as CASRASGRAPEQFF.

The chain recombines TRBV7-9 with TRBJ2-1, with a tentative D call TRBD2 (6 bases). The V gene's germline CDR1 is SEHNR and CDR2 FQNEAQ (reference sequence). This CDR3 comprises 17 residues. V was shortened by 6 bases and J by 8 bases, with 26 bases between the two germline ends. Here the CDR3 DNA reads TGTGCCAGCAGATACGTCACATATGGGGGAGGCTTGGATGAGCAGTTCTTC. Translating it yields CASRYVTYGGGLDEQFF.

This clone was seen only once. The chain uses TRBV19 and TRBJ2-1; D is uncertain. This CDR3 spans 16 amino acids. V dropped 5 bases and J dropped 7 bases, with 21 bases sitting between them. Germline loops: CDR1 LNHDA, CDR2 SQIVND (reference sequence). As DNA, the CDR3 is TGTGCCAGTAGTCTTCAACCCGATCCGGTTTCAAATGAGCAGTTCTTC. Translating gives CASSLQPDPVSNEQFF. The complete variable domain, with remaining parts taken from reference TRBV19 and TRBJ2-1, reads DGGITQSPKYLFRKEGQNVTLSCEQNLNHDAMYWYRQDPGQGLRLIYYSQIVNDFQKGDIAEGYSVSREKKESFPLTVTSAQKNPTAFYLCASSLQPDPVSNEQFFGPGTRLTVL.

J is TRBJ1-4 and V is TRBV7-9; possible D gene TRBD1, 5 bases. Germline V CDR1 and CDR2: SEHNR, FQNEAQ (reference sequence). The CDR3 has 15 residues. Trimming shortened V by 1 base and J by 4 bases, and 10 bases separated the two germline ends. CDR3 protein: CASSLDGGYNEKLFF. CDR3 DNA: TGTGCCAGCAGCTTAGACGGGGGATATAATGAAAAACTGTTTTTT.

The rearrangement links TRBV9 to TRBJ2-1, with TRBD2 matching over 8 bases. Germline V gives CDR1 SGDLS, CDR2 YYNGEE. This CDR3 is built from 15 residues. J gave up 7 bases and V 4 bases, and 10 bases lay outside the gene matches. CDR3 coding DNA: TGTGCCAGCAGCCGGGGCGGGGGGATAGAAAATGAGCAGTTCTTC. Its protein is CASSRGGGIENEQFF.

The chain joins TRBV5-1 to TRBJ2-7, with D possibly matching TRBD1 (6 bases). The CDR3 has 13 residues. Germline CDR1 reads SGHRS; CDR2 reads YFSETQ. V was shortened by 0 bases and J by 5 bases, with 9 bases between the two germline ends. CDR3 residues: CASSLGQANEQYF. CDR3 nucleotides: TGCGCCAGCAGCTTGGGACAGGCGAACGAGCAGTACTTC.

The chain recombines TRBV3-1 (or the pseudogene TRBV3-2) with TRBJ2-7, with 13 bases lining up with TRBD2. The CDR3 is made up of 14 amino acids. V lost 1 base to trimming and J lost 8 bases; unmatched junction nucleotides: 2. The germline V gene encodes CDR1 LGHDT and CDR2 YNNKEL (reference sequence). CDR3 residues: CASSQGGTSGKQYF. In DNA, the CDR3 is TGTGCCAGCAGCCAAGGCGGGACTAGCGGGAAGCAGTACTTC.

J is TRBJ2-2 and V is TRBV6-2 or TRBV6-3; D call uncertain. The ends were cut back, 3 bases at V and 7 bases at J, with 15 bases in the middle. The CDR3 totals 15 residues. From germline, CDR1 is MNHEY and CDR2 SVGEGT. CDR3 in amino acids: CASSYAASSFGELFF. Here the CDR3 DNA reads TGTGCCAGCAGTTATGCGGCTAGTTCTTTCGGGGAGCTGTTTTTT.

This clone showed up just once. The rearrangement uses TRBV14 and TRBJ2-5; maybe TRBD1 (5 bases). The ends were cut back, 2 bases at V and 5 bases at J, with 15 bases in the middle. The CDR3 covers 15 residues. Germline loops: CDR1 SGHDN, CDR2 FVKESK. The CDR3 DNA sequence: TGTGCCAGCAGCCAATTGTCCCCAGGGAAGGAGACCCAGTACTTC. It translates to CASSQLSPGKETQYF.

The CDR3 DNA sequence: TGTGCCAACCGACAGGGGGTCACTGAAGCTTTCTTT. Protein product: CANRQGVTEAFF. The rearrangement joins TRBV2 to TRBJ1-1, with 9 bases lining up with TRBD1. CDR1 and CDR2 (germline): SNHLY, FYNNEI. Trimming cost V 10 bases and J 4 bases; bases outside gene matches: 4. CDR3 length: 12 amino acids.

This clone has just a few counts. Here the CDR3 DNA reads TGCAGCGTAGCACTAGCGGGAGGCCCCGGATGGCAGTTCTTC. This codes for CSVALAGGPGWQFF. The chain combines TRBV29-1 with TRBJ2-1; TRBD2 aligns across 12 bases. The CDR3 loop spans 14 amino acids. CDR1 and CDR2 from the germline V gene are SQVTM and ANQGSEA. J was trimmed by 12 bases and V by 6 bases; bases with no gene match: 12.

The chain is built from TRBV12-3 or TRBV12-4 and TRBJ1-5; 7 nucleotides line up with TRBD1. The CDR3 is 13 residues long. V was clipped by 5 bases and J by 3 bases; unmatched bases: 1. In DNA, the CDR3 is TGTGCCAGCAGTGGGACAGCCAATCAGCCCCAGCATTTT. Amino acid sequence: CASSGTANQPQHF.

The genes are TRBV6-2 or TRBV6-3 and TRBJ1-2, with 7 bases matching TRBD1. The CDR3 runs to 14 residues. In germline, CDR1 is MNHEY, CDR2 SVGEGT. V gave up 5 bases and J gave up 2 bases; unmatched junction bases: 5. The CDR3 DNA follows: TGTGCCAGCAGTGAGATACAGGGGAACTATGGCTACACCTTC. This encodes CASSEIQGNYGYTF.

The chain couples TRBV2 to TRBJ1-4, with 8 bases that match TRBD1. This CDR3 contains 15 residues. V dropped 3 bases and J dropped 8; count of bases not matched to a gene: 8. CDR1 is SNHLY, CDR2 FYNNEI, per germline. The CDR3 DNA reads TGTGCCAGCAGTGAGTTTACAGGGGGAAAGGAAAAACTGTTTTTT. It encodes CASSEFTGGKEKLFF.

The gene calls are TRBV7-3 and TRBJ2-7, with 7 bases matching TRBD2. V was pared by 5 bases and J by 0 bases, with 4 bases of the junction left unmatched. Germline V gene lookup returns CDR1 SGHTA and CDR2 FQGTGA. The CDR3 spans 14 residues. CDR3 sequence (DNA): TGTGCCAGCAGCCCAAGCGGGGACTCCTACGAGCAGTACTTC. It is translated as CASSPSGDSYEQYF.

This CDR3 reads CASTSLAGGNNEQFF. The CDR3 nucleotides read TGCGCCAGCACCAGTCTAGCGGGGGGTAACAATGAGCAGTTCTTC. The chain uses TRBV5-1 and TRBJ2-1; 11 nucleotides agree with TRBD2. The CDR3 is 15 residues long. V was pared by 6 bases and J by 5 bases, with 7 bases of the junction left unmatched. Germline CDR1 SGHRS, CDR2 YFSETQ.

This clone was detected once. This chain joins TRBV6-6 and TRBJ1-1; D may be TRBD1 (6 bases). Trimming pared 0 bases from V and 8 bases from J, leaving 16 bases between. Germline CDR1 and CDR2: MNHNY and SVGAGI (reference sequence). The CDR3 has 15 amino acids. Here the CDR3 DNA reads TGTGCCAGCAGTTACTCAGGGGGGGACGGAGTCGAAGCTTTCTTT. This codes for CASSYSGGDGVEAFF.

V and J are TRBV7-6 and TRBJ2-7, with TRBD2 matching 10 bases. The CDR3 has 16 amino acids. Per germline, CDR1 SGHVS and CDR2 FNYEAQ. V lost 1 base to trimming and J lost 5 bases; unmatched junction nucleotides: 8. Here the CDR3 reads CASSLDLGTSAHEQYF. CDR3 bases: TGTGCCAGCAGCTTAGATTTGGGGACTAGCGCCCACGAGCAGTACTTC.